The present TCR beta chain was sequenced within a study of blood T cell repertoires in COVID-19. As for the study in general: Whether acute or convalescent, the COVID-19 samples came from the United States, Italy and Spain.

In the source study's methods: How many nucleated cells were present was estimated from reference gene primer amplification. The method was immunoSEQ multiplex PCR; TCRdb's version includes in-frame clones alone and lacks a portion of them. That table furnishes V, J and clone size, whereas the DNA furnished D and trimming. The table includes roughly 150,000 clones, around 81% detected once. Germline V gene data show CDR1 as SEHNR and CDR2 as FQNEAQ (reference sequence). V was shortened by 1 base and J by 3 bases, with 15 bases between the two germline ends. The CDR3 is 16 amino acids. This TCR derives from a man in his sixties or seventies who had recovered from COVID-19. Input material: peripheral blood. This chain joins TRBV7-9 and TRBJ1-1; D gene uncertain. The CDR3 DNA is TGTGCCAGCAGCTTAGGTCCCCGGGCGAGGGACACTGAAGCTTTCTTT. It translates to CASSLGPRARDTEAFF. The complete variable domain, with remaining parts taken from reference TRBV7-9 and TRBJ1-1, reads DTGVSQNPRHKITKRGQNVTFRCDPISEHNRLYWYRQTLGQGPEFLTYFQNEAQLEKSRLLSDRFSAERPKGSFSTLEIQRTEQGDSAMYLCASSLGPRARDTEAFFGQGTRLTVV.